This T cell receptor (beta chain) was captured in a study of T cells in Graves' hyperthyroidism and ophthalmopathy (dated by TCRdb to about 2019). The study in broad terms: Peripheral blood samples were taken at initial diagnosis, before any treatment was given. After blood sampling, hyperthyroidism patients were treated with methimazole at a starting dose of 30 mg daily, and ophthalmopathy patients were treated with high-dose intravenous methylprednisolone. TCR V-J signatures able to tell the groups apart were searched for in a discovery cohort of 100 patients, of whom approximately 40 had Graves' ophthalmopathy and some 60 had stable Graves' hyperthyroidism. In addition, the study compared T-cell repertoires in thyroid tissue and in blood from several Graves' hyperthyroidism patients. For training and testing, the 100 or so patients in the discovery cohort were randomly divided in a 7:3 ratio. According to the paper, TCR Vbeta CDR3 sequencing was carried out on some 140 peripheral blood samples, which came from 40 to 45 ophthalmopathy, approximately 78 hyperthyroidism and some 17 progressor patients. Whether ophthalmopathy could be predicted prospectively was tested in an independent validation cohort made up of fewer than 20 hyperthyroidism patients plus 17 patients who later progressed to ophthalmopathy. Study-wide conclusions, independent of this receptor: In validation, progression to ophthalmopathy was predicted by the model with about 70% sensitivity and 72.22% specificity, a median of roughly six months before onset. Most expanded thyroid clonotypes (frequency above 0.001) were also found in blood, which suggests that blood repertoires may mirror thyroid immune responses. A model built on a 13 V-J signature distinguished ophthalmopathy from stable hyperthyroidism, reaching 85% to 90% sensitivity and around 81% specificity in cross-validation and 80%/75% in testing. Sample size was not statistically predetermined, and blinding of investigators to group allocation was not performed.

The sample holds many counts of this clonotype. Its specific antigen is unknown. There are no base qualities to consult, and no much larger clone falls within one base. A patient counted as having stable Graves' hyperthyroidism if no progression to ophthalmopathy occurred over 18 months of follow-up. Hyperthyroidism patients were aged 18 to 65 years and newly diagnosed, with disease duration of less than 2 months. Any patient with an uncontrolled infection, another autoimmune disease, pregnancy or lactation was excluded. Diagnoses relied on clinical symptoms, serum thyroxine and TRAb, thyroid ultrasound and orbital computed tomography. PBMCs were separated from around 9.1 ml of fresh peripheral blood using Ficoll-Paque density gradient centrifugation. Total RNA was extracted with Trizol reagent, and quality was checked on an Agilent 2100 Bioanalyzer. There are 15 amino acids in the CDR3, from cysteine to phenylalanine inclusive. This entry keeps only the CDR3 DNA: 45 bases, framed from base 1. CDR1 is given as LGHDT and CDR2 as YNNKEL, both from the germline V gene (reference sequence). Trimming accounts for 2 bases at V and 1 base at J, while the number of junction bases matched to no gene is 3.

Amplification of TCR beta CDR3 regions was carried out from RNA transcripts. For the first round of RT-PCR on the TCR CDR3, the HTBI primer set was used together with the Qiagen OneStep RT-PCR kit. Libraries were constructed in a second round of multiplex PCR, after which size selection and purification were performed. Libraries were sequenced paired-end with 100 bp reads on an Illumina HiSeq2000. Turning to the authors' computational methods: SOAPnuke was used to process the raw data, throwing out any read that contained adapters or uncalled bases, had a mean Phred below 15, or lacked an exact constant-primer or identifier match. COPE v1.2.5 was used to merge high-quality paired reads, and clonotypes were defined as unique nucleotide sequences. MiTCR v1.1 was used to align the clonotypes against IMGT TRBV, TRBD and TRBJ reference segments. The analysis was restricted to V-J combinations with a frequency above 0.0001, which together covered over 99% of the repertoires. A TCS score was defined as the ratio between F50 (clonal expansion) and ExV (chaos), using BLOSUM62-based TCRdist between CDR3 peptides within each V-J. Welch's t-statistics and random forest reduced roughly 500 V-J features to 13, which were used in a naive Bayes classifier (R e1071). The raw public data were reprocessed by TCRdb itself: fastp quality trimming at Q25, MiXCR clonotype calling, in-frame beta chains only. Rows are unified per CDR3 protein, each entry keeping the most common DNA and genes. The authors' filters were not applied to this entry. The sample table contains some 500,000 distinct CDR3 sequences; only one count was recorded for under 15% of them. The ten largest clones represent about 17% of the sample.

The sample was blood. The TCR was taken from a woman aged 18-29 years with Graves' hyperthyroidism. Rearrangement joined TRBV3-1 to TRBJ2-3; TRBD1 fits 7 bases in the junction. The DNA sequence is given as TGTGCCAGCAGCCAACAAGGGACAGGCACAGATACGCAGTATTTT. Its translation is CASSQQGTGTDTQYF.